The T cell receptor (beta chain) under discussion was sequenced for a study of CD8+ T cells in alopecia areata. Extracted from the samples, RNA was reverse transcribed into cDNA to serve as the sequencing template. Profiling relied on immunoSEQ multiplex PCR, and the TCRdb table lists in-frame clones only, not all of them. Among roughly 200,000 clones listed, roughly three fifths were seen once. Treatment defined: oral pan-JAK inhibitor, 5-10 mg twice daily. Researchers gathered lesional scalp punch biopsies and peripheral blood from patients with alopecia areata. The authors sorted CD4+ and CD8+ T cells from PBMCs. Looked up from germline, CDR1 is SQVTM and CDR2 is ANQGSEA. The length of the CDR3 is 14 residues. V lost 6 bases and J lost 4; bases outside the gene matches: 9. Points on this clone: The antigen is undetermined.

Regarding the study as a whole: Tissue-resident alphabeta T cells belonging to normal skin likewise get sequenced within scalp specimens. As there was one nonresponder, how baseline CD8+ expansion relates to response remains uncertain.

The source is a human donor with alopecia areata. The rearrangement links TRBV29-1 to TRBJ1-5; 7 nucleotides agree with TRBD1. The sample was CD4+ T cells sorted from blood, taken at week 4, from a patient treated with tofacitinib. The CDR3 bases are TGCAGCGTGGCACCCGGGACAGTAAATCAGCCCCAGCATTTT. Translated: CSVAPGTVNQPQHF.